This paragraph reports one T cell receptor (beta chain). Its specific antigen is unknown. Per-base quality was not reported, and no clone a single base away is much larger than it. Trimming costs V 4 bases and J 4 bases, and their ends lie 8 bases apart. The CDR3 numbers 13 residues from cysteine through phenylalanine. The sequence is cut down to CDR3 DNA, 39 bases in frame from base 1. In the germline V gene (reference sequence), CDR1 corresponds to MNHEY and CDR2 to SMNVEV. The data stem from a study of cytomegalovirus exposure and HLA in healthy donors (dated by TCRdb to 2016 to 2017). Study-wide context: An earlier analysis of approximately 640 of the donors reported roughly 300 Gb of sequence data and more than 90 million unique TCR beta sequences from some 180 million T cells. Approximately 300 gigabases of sequencing data and 70 million to 100 million unique TCR sequences made up an early release that covered under 750 HLA-typed donors. Of the 350 to 450 genotyped donors, approximately 81% were placed in the genetic ancestry cluster associated with self-reported Caucasian donors. The aim of the study was to test whether cataloging public T cell receptors could identify signatures of past pathogen exposure. The T cell repertoires of under 700 subjects were profiled by immunosequencing and related to cytomegalovirus serostatus. A separate validation cohort of some 130 different subjects was used in addition to the approximately 610-subject first cohort. The study combined high-throughput TCR immunosequencing, statistical association of individual TCRs with disease status, and machine learning to predict cytomegalovirus infection status. To study patterns of TCR occurrence, a later analysis re-analyzed previously published TCR beta repertoires from 650 to 750 donors and added high-resolution HLA genotyping. The later analysis used no new phenotypic data to find candidate immune exposures, relying instead on TCR beta sequences and their occurrence across donors. An earlier analysis of approximately 580 of the donors used high-throughput TCR beta sequencing to judge whether each TCR beta V gene segment behaved as functional or pseudogenic. Donor age, sex, ethnicity and CMV serostatus were compiled alongside the repertoire data. In a later genetic analysis, genome-wide SNP genotypes for about 55% of the 666 donors were used, and that subset was treated as a discovery cohort. Every discovery cohort repertoire had been produced on one sequencing platform. HLA typing covered class I and class II loci at four-digit resolution. Typing coverage differed by locus: A, B, C, DRB1 and DQB1 were typed in about 629-630 donors, DQA1 in about 560, DPA1 in some 600, and DPB1 in around 440. Five DR-DQ haplotypes were handled as single units for association and clustering, since linkage in the cohort was strong. On average, around 200,000 unique TCR beta nucleotide sequences were sequenced per donor among more than 350 genotyped donors of the cohort, with roughly 19% of those sequences being non-productive. Paper-wide results and their limitations: When HLA alleles, especially DR and DQ, strongly co-occurred, TCR associations were difficult to assign to individual alleles. Three of the identified cytomegalovirus-associated TCR beta chains were confirmed in vitro to be specific for cytomegalovirus antigens. In a later analysis, HLA-associated TCR beta chains were found to be more clonally expanded and to have lower generation probabilities than equally common non-associated chains. Seventeen rarely observed V segments, including chromosome 9 orphons, were excluded from the earlier analysis of several hundred of the donors because counts were too low. Broadly in line with IMGT annotations, most TCR beta V segments showed up in productive rearrangements about 87% or about 30% of the time in an earlier analysis of approximately 600 of the donors. For the cohort, immune exposure information was limited to CMV serostatus. A further reported finding was that TCR beta sequences accurately predicted the HLA-A and HLA-B alleles for most subjects in the first cohort. HLA typing was unavailable for some donors at each locus, so association tests used only the typed subset. Linkage disequilibrium might explain the correlated functional status among segregating V segments, but an unknown experimental factor could not be ruled out. Some IMGT-functional V segments, including TRBV6-2 and TRBV6-3, could not be distinguished by the 87-base-pair reads and were therefore excluded. In both the original and validation cohorts, the classifier was reported to diagnose cytomegalovirus status with high specificity and sensitivity. In a later analysis, TCR association rates were found to vary across HLA loci, with the most associated TCRs seen for DRB1 alleles and the fewest for HLA-C alleles. A later analysis found that most CMV-associated TCR beta chains appeared HLA-restricted, with HLA associations seemingly driven largely by CMV exposure. A cluster of highly shared sequence variants was judged likely to represent a technical artifact of the sequencing pipeline. A later analysis associated approximately 17,000 TCR beta sequences with specific HLA alleles at a false discovery rate of 0.05. According to the authors, the approach could potentially be generalized to other disease states and immunological phenotypes. The study listed 150 to 200 TCR beta chains as associated with cytomegalovirus. This cohort had only TCR beta chains sequenced, and the lack of alpha or paired-chain data limited which features could be detected. A later genetic analysis reported fewer N-insertions in productive TCRs among donors in an Asian-associated ancestry cluster than the roughly 620-donor mean. Across donors, most TCR sequences were observed very rarely, whereas some public TCRs were present in many individuals. In a later analysis, several top co-occurrence clusters were reported to appear linked to parvovirus B19, influenza, CMV and Epstein-Barr virus. V-gene and J-gene trimming of TCR beta chains was associated with a missense DCLRE1C variant in a later genetic analysis, and the association was replicated in an independent cohort. The presence/absence analyses assumed that sequencing depth was roughly uniform across donors, and that assumption may not be true.

The cohort was made up of about 610 healthy bone marrow donors. All cohort members were sampled while nominally healthy, although unrecorded immune exposures were likely present. The donor was CMV seronegative and belonged to the group of 320 or so seronegative cohort members. Every donor gave a peripheral blood sample, and the peripheral blood mononuclear cells from that sample were used for TCR beta sequencing. Genomic DNA was extracted from the blood cell samples with the Qiagen DNeasy Blood Extraction Kit. Libraries were constructed by the immunoSEQ multiplex PCR assay. For the multiplex PCR, a mixture combining 60 forward primers for TCR Vbeta segments and 13 reverse primers for TCR Jbeta segments was used. A multiplex PCR assay on genomic DNA amplified the CDR3 region of rearranged TCR beta genes. On the Illumina HiSeq System, the amplified TCR beta libraries were sequenced as 87-base-pair reads. In the paper's pipeline: A later analysis counted around 72 million unique TCR beta chains across the 650 to 700 repertoires, and roughly 10 million of these chains were shared by at least two donors. Raw reads were error-corrected and collapsed into unique sequences with a nearest-neighbor algorithm that merged closely related sequences to remove PCR and sequencing errors. CDR3 sequences were aligned to IMGT reference sequences to assign V, D and J gene segments. Each retained sequence needed at least a six-nucleotide match to both a V gene segment and a J gene segment. Rearrangements were classified as productive when the CDR3 lacked stop codons and remained in frame with V and J, and all other rearrangements were classified as non-productive. CDR3 was defined by IMGT convention, running from the second conserved V-encoded cysteine to the conserved J-encoded phenylalanine. The earlier analysis of about 640 of the donors excluded any sequence lacking an unambiguous match to a single V gene segment. An earlier analysis of under 750 of the donors called V segments functional above 56.7% productive rearrangements and segregating when the between-donor standard deviation exceeded 5%. To diagnose cytomegalovirus status from the catalog of TCR beta chain sequences, a statistical classification framework was built. A later analysis assigned V and J genes by comparing TCR nucleotide sequences with IMGT/GENE-DB human TR gene sequences. A later analysis assigned CDR3 sequences and most-parsimonious VDJ recombination scenarios with the TCRdist pipeline. A later analysis defined each TCR beta chain by its CDR3 amino acid sequence plus V-gene family, and excluded reads lacking a unique V-gene family. To address suspected cross-contamination and a sequencing artifact, a later analysis removed 592 highly shared, low-generation-probability nucleotide sequences. In a later analysis, a clonal expansion index for each public chain was calculated from normalized within-repertoire ranks of inferred template counts. A later analysis computed generation probabilities with a VDJ recombination model fitted to out-of-frame rearrangements, and checked the results against IGoR. In a later analysis, TCR-TCR, TCR-HLA and TCR-CMV co-occurrence was scored with hypergeometric tests, and a repertoire-size bias correction was applied to TCR pairs. False discovery rates were estimated in a later analysis by permuting HLA or CMV assignments 20 times. A later analysis grouped co-occurring TCRs with DBSCAN, adding TCRdist sequence similarity when clustering within HLA-allele-positive subsets. For co-occurrence clustering, repertoires with fewer than 30,000 or more than 120,000 public chains were excluded, along with four or five repertoires with anomalous nucleotide sharing. What TCRdb holds here is the immuneACCESS table cut down to in-frame rearrangements. Part of the clones is not present; checked against another copy, under half of the missing clones reflect an unresolved V gene, and the others are unexplained. V and J calls plus clone size are reproduced from that table; the DNA served to infer D and trimming. This sample holds about 250,000 clones; around 90% were observed only once. Roughly 1.6% of the sample is in the top ten clones.

Sequencing was performed on PBMCs. This chain joins TRBV27 to TRBJ1-5, with no confidently assigned D gene. This TCR was sampled from a girl aged 2-10 years in good health and CMV-seronegative. In nucleotide form, the sequence is TGTGCCAGCAGTTCTTTTCTTAATCAGCCCCAGCATTTT. The translation is CASSSFLNQPQHF.